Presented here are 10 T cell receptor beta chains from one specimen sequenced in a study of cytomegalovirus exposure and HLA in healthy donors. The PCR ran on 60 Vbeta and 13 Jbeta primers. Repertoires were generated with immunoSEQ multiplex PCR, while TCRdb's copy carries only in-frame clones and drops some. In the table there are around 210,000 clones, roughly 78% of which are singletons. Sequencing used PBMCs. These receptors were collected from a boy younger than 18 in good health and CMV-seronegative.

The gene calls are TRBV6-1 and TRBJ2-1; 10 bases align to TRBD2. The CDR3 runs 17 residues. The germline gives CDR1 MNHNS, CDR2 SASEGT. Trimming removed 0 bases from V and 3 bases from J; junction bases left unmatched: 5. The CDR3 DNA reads TGTGCCAGCAGTGAAGCGAGGAGACTAGCGGGCTACAATGAGCAGTTCTTC. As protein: CASSEARRLAGYNEQFF.

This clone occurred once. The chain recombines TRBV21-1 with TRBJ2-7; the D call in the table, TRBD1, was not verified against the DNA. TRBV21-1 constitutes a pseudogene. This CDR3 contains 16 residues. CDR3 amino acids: CASSRGTGGRNYEQYF. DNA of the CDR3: TGTGCCAGCAGCAGAGGGACAGGGGGCCGGAACTACGAGCAGTACTTC.

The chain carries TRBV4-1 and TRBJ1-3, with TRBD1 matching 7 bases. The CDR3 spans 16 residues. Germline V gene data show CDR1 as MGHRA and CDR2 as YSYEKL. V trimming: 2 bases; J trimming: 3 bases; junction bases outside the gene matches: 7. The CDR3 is CASSQPKGAGGNTIYF. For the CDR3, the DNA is TGCGCCAGCAGCCAACCGAAGGGGGCGGGTGGAAACACCATATATTTT.

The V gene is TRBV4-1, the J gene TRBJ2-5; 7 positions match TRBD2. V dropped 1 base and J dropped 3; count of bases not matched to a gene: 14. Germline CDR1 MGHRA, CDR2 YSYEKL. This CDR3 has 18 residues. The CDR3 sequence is CASSQALLDRRGKETQYF. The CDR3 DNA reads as TGCGCCAGCAGCCAAGCCCTACTAGACCGGCGGGGGAAAGAGACCCAGTACTTC.

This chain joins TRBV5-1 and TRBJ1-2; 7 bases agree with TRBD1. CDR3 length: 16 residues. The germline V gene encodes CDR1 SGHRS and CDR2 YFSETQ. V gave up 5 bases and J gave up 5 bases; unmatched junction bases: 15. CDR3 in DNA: TGCGCCAGCAGGGGGGACAGAGGGGGAATACTATATGGCTACACCTTC. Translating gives CASRGDRGGILYGYTF.

CDR3 residues: CASTQGYGNTIYF. CDR3 in DNA: TGTGCCAGCACTCAGGGCTACGGAAACACCATATATTTT. The chain carries TRBV2 and TRBJ1-3, with D maybe TRBD1 (5 bases). Trimming pared 7 bases from V and 4 bases from J, leaving 11 bases between. The CDR3 loop spans 13 amino acids. In germline, CDR1 is SNHLY, CDR2 FYNNEI.

CDR3 sequence: CASSRGGRTNEKLFF. CDR3 coding DNA: TGTGCCAGCAGTCGGGGAGGGCGAACTAATGAAAAACTGTTTTTT. The genes are TRBV6-5 and TRBJ1-4; D not certain. The V gene's germline CDR1 is MNHEY and CDR2 SVGAGI. V lost 5 bases and J 1 base, leaving 11 bases between the germline ends. The CDR3 runs 15 residues.

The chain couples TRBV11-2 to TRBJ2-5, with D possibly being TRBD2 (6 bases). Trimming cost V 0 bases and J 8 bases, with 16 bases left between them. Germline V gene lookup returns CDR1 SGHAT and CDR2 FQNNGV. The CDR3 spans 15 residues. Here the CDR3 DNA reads TGTGCCAGCAGCTTAGATTGGCGGGGAGGTGGAACCCAGTACTTC. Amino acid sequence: CASSLDWRGGGTQYF.

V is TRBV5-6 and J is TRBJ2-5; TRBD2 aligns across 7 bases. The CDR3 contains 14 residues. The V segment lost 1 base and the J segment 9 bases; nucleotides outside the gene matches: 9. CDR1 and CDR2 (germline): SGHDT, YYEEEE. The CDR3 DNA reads TGTGCCAGCAGCTTGACCCTCGCGGGGAGGGCCCAGTACTTC. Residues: CASSLTLAGRAQYF.

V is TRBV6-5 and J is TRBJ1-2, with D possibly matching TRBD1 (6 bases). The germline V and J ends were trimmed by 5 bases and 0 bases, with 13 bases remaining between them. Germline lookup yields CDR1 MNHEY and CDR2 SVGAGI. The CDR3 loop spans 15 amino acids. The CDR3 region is CASSPQGMANYGYTF. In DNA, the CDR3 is TGTGCCAGCAGTCCCCAGGGGATGGCTAACTATGGCTACACCTTC.